This T cell receptor (beta chain) comes out of a study of cytomegalovirus exposure and HLA in healthy donors. Vbeta (60) and Jbeta (13) primers were used in the PCR. Assay used: immunoSEQ multiplex PCR; TCRdb lists only in-frame clones, some missing. The sample yields 90,000 to 150,000 clones, approximately 80% seen once. This CDR3 spans 15 amino acids. Germline CDR1 is MGHDK and CDR2 is SYGVNS. The J segment lost 5 bases and the V segment lost 3 bases, leaving 5 bases of the junction unmatched. What was sequenced was PBMCs. The receptor was isolated from a man aged 45-65 years in good health and CMV-seropositive. V and J are TRBV25-1 and TRBJ2-3; 10 positions agree with TRBD2. DNA for the CDR3: TGTGCCAGCAGTGATAGCGGGAGGTTTAGAGATACGCAGTATTTT. Protein: CASSDSGRFRDTQYF.